This T cell receptor (beta chain) was identified during a study of beta chain features in type 1 diabetes. This clone was observed a handful of times. Antigen specificity is unknown. There are 16 residues in the CDR3. Germline V CDR1 and CDR2: MNHEY, SMNVEV (reference sequence). After removal of 5 bases from V and 7 bases from J, the junction contained 11 bases not matched to a gene. Sequencing targeted expressed TCRB transcripts, as all isolated RNA had been reverse transcribed. The data were produced by immunoSEQ multiplex PCR, yet TCRdb's version contains in-frame clones alone and is incomplete. The data show hundreds of thousands of clones, roughly a tenth seen once. Study-wide results and caveats: Within each of all four CD4+ subsets, Type 1 diabetes patients had TCRB CDR3s that were moderately but significantly shorter.

The sequencing input was naive CD4+ T cells from blood. The source of this sequence is a man aged 25 to 40 with type 1 diabetes. The gene calls are TRBV27 and TRBJ2-4, with 10 bases aligning to TRBD1. The CDR3 DNA follows: TGTGCCAGCAGTCTGGGAGGGACAGGGGCAGGGAACATTCAGTACTTC. Translation gives CASSLGGTGAGNIQYF.